Listed below are T cell receptor beta chains from one sample, sequenced in a study of post-analysis software for immune sequencing data. One entry per CDR3 protein, called by TCRdb with MiXCR from the PCR reads. The table shows hundreds of thousands of distinct CDR3 sequences, with approximately 60% occurring only once. Sequences were obtained from blood. The receptor source for this set is a girl aged 2-9 years with multiple sclerosis. Both conserved end residues are part of each CDR3. A D gene is named only where the DNA matches it firmly. Only some rows state a clone size, as once, few, many or a class for expanded clones.

>TRBV29-1|TRBJ1-1|NA|NA
TGCAGCGTTTCATCCAGGAACACTGAAGCTTTCTTT
CSVSSRNTEAFF
>TRBV20-1|TRBJ2-3|NA|few
TGCAGCCAACGGCCCCCTACAGATACGCAGTATTTT
CSQRPPTDTQYF
>TRBV20-1|TRBJ2-1|TRBD1|NA
TGCAGTGCTAGAGATAGGCGGGACAGGGTTGGGAAAGAGCAGTTCTTC
CSARDRRDRVGKEQFF
>TRBV2|TRBJ2-7|TRBD1|NA
TGTGCCAGCAGTAGACAGGGCTCCTGGGGCGAGCAGTACTTC
CASSRQGSWGEQYF
>TRBV12-3/TRBV12-4|TRBJ1-5|TRBD1|few
TGTGCCAGCAAGTTGACAGGGGGAGACAATCAGCCCCAGCATTTT
CASKLTGGDNQPQHF
>TRBV20-1|TRBJ2-7|NA|NA
TGCAGTGTACTTACAGGGAGCTCCTACGAGCAGTACTTC
CSVLTGSSYEQYF
>TRBV6-1|TRBJ1-5|NA|NA
TGTGCCAGCACCACTAAGCTCGGGGGCAATCAGCCCCAGCATTTT
CASTTKLGGNQPQHF
>TRBV5-1|TRBJ2-1|TRBD2|NA
TGCGCCAGCAGCTTGAGTACGGCTAGCGGGGGGATAAATGAGCAGTTCTTC
CASSLSTASGGINEQFF
>TRBV6-5|TRBJ1-2|NA|NA
TGTGCCAGCAGTTACTCAGGGGTGGATGGCTACACCTTC
CASSYSGVDGYTF
>TRBV5-1|TRBJ2-1|TRBD2|few
TGCGCCAGCACGCTAGCGGGAGCAAGAGTCGATGAGCAGTTCTTC
CASTLAGARVDEQFF
>TRBV12-3/TRBV12-4|TRBJ2-7|NA|few
TGTGCCAGCAGTTTAAATGGGGTCGAGCAGTACTTC
CASSLNGVEQYF
>TRBV7-6|TRBJ1-3|TRBD1|NA
TGTGCCAGCAGCTCACCTGACAGGGGATCTGGAAACACCATATATTTT
CASSSPDRGSGNTIYF
>TRBV6-1|TRBJ2-2|NA|NA
TGTGCCAGCAGTGGGAGAGCGGACACCGGGGAGCTGTTTTTT
CASSGRADTGELFF
>TRBV10-3|TRBJ2-7|NA|few
TGTGCCATCAGCGACTCCGGAGCGGCCGAGCAGTACTTC
CAISDSGAAEQYF
>TRBV29-1|TRBJ1-2|NA|NA
TGCAGCGTTGAATTCCGGTTAAGCTACACCTTC
CSVEFRLSYTF
>TRBV6-5|TRBJ1-6|NA|few
TGTGCCAGCAGTTACTCCCAGGGAAGGTCCTATAATTCACCCCTCCACTTT
CASSYSQGRSYNSPLHF
>TRBV20-1|TRBJ2-7|NA|NA
TGCAGTGCTAGCGTGGCCTACGAGCAGTACTTC
CSASVAYEQYF
>TRBV4-1|TRBJ2-7|NA|NA
TGCGCCAACAGCCAGGGACCGCGGGAAAACAAGTACGAGCAGTACTTC
CANSQGPRENKYEQYF
>TRBV4-1|TRBJ2-7|NA|NA
TGCGCCAGCAGCCCTCCCCCAGGAGGGCGCTCCTACGAGCAGTACTTC
CASSPPPGGRSYEQYF
>TRBV29-1|TRBJ1-1|NA|NA
TGCAGCGTTGAAGGACACTTGAACACTGAAGCTTTCTTT
CSVEGHLNTEAFF
>TRBV18|TRBJ1-1|TRBD1|NA
TGTGCCAGCTCAAACCAGGGGGGAAACTCGAACACTGAAGCTTTCTTT
CASSNQGGNSNTEAFF
>TRBV29-1|TRBJ2-3|NA|once
TGCAGCGCCCTAGCATTTGCGCAGTATTTT
CSALAFAQYF
>TRBV2|TRBJ2-1|TRBD2|once
TGTGCCAGCAGTGCCATAGGGACTAGCAGCCCTCTGACATCCTACAATGAGCAGTTCTTC
CASSAIGTSSPLTSYNEQFF
>TRBV24-1|TRBJ2-3|TRBD2|NA
TGTGCCACCAGTGATTTGCACTCGCGGGGGGTCGATAGCACAGATACGCAGTATTTT
CATSDLHSRGVDSTDTQYF
>TRBV20-1|TRBJ2-5|NA|NA
TGCAGTGCACGAAGGCAGTATCAAGAGACCCAGTACTTC
CSARRQYQETQYF
>TRBV11-2|TRBJ2-2|TRBD1|NA
TGTGCCAGCAGCTTAGGGACAGGAATAGAAACCGGGGAGCTGTTTTTT
CASSLGTGIETGELFF
>TRBV7-2|TRBJ2-1|TRBD2|NA
TGTGCCAGCTGCTTAGTCTTTCCGGGAGGAGAGCAGTTCTTC
CASCLVFPGGEQFF
>TRBV19|TRBJ2-3|TRBD2|NA
TGTGCCAGTTCAAGCGGGAGCGGGGATACGCAGTATTTT
CASSSGSGDTQYF
>TRBV4-2|TRBJ2-5|NA|NA
TGTGCCAGCAGCCAACGTGTCGTTAGCGGAAGCCAAGAGACCCAGTACTTC
CASSQRVVSGSQETQYF
>TRBV2|TRBJ2-7|NA|NA
TGTGCCAGCAGTGTTTCGGAATCAGCCTCCTACGAGCAGTACTTC
CASSVSESASYEQYF
>TRBV7-9|TRBJ2-1|TRBD1|NA
TGTGCCAGCAGCTATACCGGGACAGGCTGGTTCTTC
CASSYTGTGWFF
>TRBV20-1|TRBJ2-7|NA|NA
TGCAGTGCCCTTCAGAAGGGCCAGATCCTAACCTACGAGCAGTACTTC
CSALQKGQILTYEQYF
>TRBV9|TRBJ2-1|TRBD1|once
TGTGCCAGCAGCCCGCCGGGACAGGGGATCAGGGAGCAGTTCTTC
CASSPPGQGIREQFF
>TRBV7-2|TRBJ2-5|TRBD2|NA
TGTGCCAGCAGCCAGGGAGCCGGGGGGGGCGAGACCCAGTACTTC
CASSQGAGGGETQYF
>TRBV3-1|TRBJ2-7|NA|once
TGTGCCAGCAGCCTAGGACAGAGTTTTGAGGAGCAGTACTTC
CASSLGQSFEEQYF
>TRBV9|TRBJ1-2|NA|NA
TGTGCCAGCAGCGTAGCTCCGGCAGTCGCTAACTATGGCTACACCTTC
CASSVAPAVANYGYTF
>TRBV6-6|TRBJ2-7|TRBD1|NA
TGTGCCAGCAGTTACGGTTTAGGGGACAGGGCCTACGAGCAGTACTTC
CASSYGLGDRAYEQYF
>TRBV7-2|TRBJ2-1|TRBD1|NA
TGTGCCAGCAGCCGAGTTCCCAGAGACAGGGGTAATGAGCAGTTCTTC
CASSRVPRDRGNEQFF
>TRBV29-1|TRBJ2-7|TRBD1|few
TGCAGCGGGGACAGGGGGGACGAGCAGTACTTC
CSGDRGDEQYF
>TRBV7-6|TRBJ2-7|TRBD2|NA
TGTGCCAGCAGCGCCAGGGAGGGCAGTTCCTACGAGCAGTACTTC
CASSAREGSSYEQYF
>TRBV7-2|TRBJ2-7|TRBD2|NA
TGTGCCAGCGGGAGGGCCTTTTACGAGCAGTACTTC
CASGRAFYEQYF
>TRBV25-1|TRBJ2-4|NA|few
TGTGCCAGCAGTGAGAATAAAAACATTCAGTACTTC
CASSENKNIQYF
>TRBV27|TRBJ2-4|TRBD1|NA
TGTGCCAGCAGTTCTGGGGCAAGACAGGGGAGTGAAAACATTCAGTACTTC
CASSSGARQGSENIQYF
>TRBV20-1|TRBJ2-1|NA|NA
TGCAGTGCGGACCGCCGAAGTGGAGGGTTGGGTGAGCAGTTCTTC
CSADRRSGGLGEQFF
>TRBV3-1|TRBJ1-2|NA|NA
TGTGCCAGCAGCCGAGCGGGGGCGGGCTATGGCTACACCTTC
CASSRAGAGYGYTF
>TRBV5-1|TRBJ1-5|TRBD1|NA
TGCGCCAGCAGCCCGGGACAGGGCGTACATCAGCCCCAGCATTTT
CASSPGQGVHQPQHF
>TRBV4-3|TRBJ2-3|TRBD2|NA
TGCGCCAGCAGCCCGAGTCTAGCGGGGATTGTAGATACGCAGTATTTT
CASSPSLAGIVDTQYF
>TRBV3-1|TRBJ2-5|TRBD1|NA
TGTGCCAGCAGCCAAGGGGTCCGACAGGGGCAGGAGACCCAGTACTTC
CASSQGVRQGQETQYF
>TRBV5-1|TRBJ2-1|TRBD2|NA
TGCGCCAGCAGCTCCAATCCCGGGACTAGCGGGGGCCCGGGGGGTGAGCAGTTCTTC
CASSSNPGTSGGPGGEQFF
>TRBV2|TRBJ2-1|TRBD2|once
TGTGCCAGCAGCGCACTAGCGGGAGGAGAAAATGAGCAGTTCTTC
CASSALAGGENEQFF
>TRBV20-1|TRBJ2-1|NA|few
TGCAGTGCTAGCTTAGCCCGCGGCAACAATGAGCAGTTCTTC
CSASLARGNNEQFF
>TRBV5-1|TRBJ1-2|NA|NA
TGCGCCAGCAGCCAAGGACTAGACTATGGCTACACCTTC
CASSQGLDYGYTF
>TRBV5-1|TRBJ2-1|TRBD1|NA
TGCGCCAGCAGCCCGTCGACAGGGGCGTCCTACAATGAGCAGTTCTTC
CASSPSTGASYNEQFF
>TRBV5-1|TRBJ1-2|NA|NA
TGCGCCAGCAGCTTGGTGTTGGCGACCGATAAATTCTATGGCTACACCTTC
CASSLVLATDKFYGYTF